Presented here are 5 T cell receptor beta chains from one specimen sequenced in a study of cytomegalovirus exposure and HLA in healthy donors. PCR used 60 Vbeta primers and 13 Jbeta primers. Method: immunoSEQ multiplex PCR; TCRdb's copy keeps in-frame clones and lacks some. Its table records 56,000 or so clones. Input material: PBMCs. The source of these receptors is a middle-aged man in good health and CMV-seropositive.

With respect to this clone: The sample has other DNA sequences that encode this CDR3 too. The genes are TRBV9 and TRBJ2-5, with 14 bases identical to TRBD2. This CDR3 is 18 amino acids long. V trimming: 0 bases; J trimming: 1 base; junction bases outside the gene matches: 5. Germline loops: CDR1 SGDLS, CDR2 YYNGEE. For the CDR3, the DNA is TGTGCCAGCAGCGTAGCACAGGGGACTAGCGGGAGCCAAGAGACCCAGTACTTC. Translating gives CASSVAQGTSGSQETQYF.

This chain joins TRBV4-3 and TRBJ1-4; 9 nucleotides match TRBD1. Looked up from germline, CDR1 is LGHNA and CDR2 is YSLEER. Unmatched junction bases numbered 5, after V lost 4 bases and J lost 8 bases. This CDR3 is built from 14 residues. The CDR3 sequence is CASSPGQGREKLFF. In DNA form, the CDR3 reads TGCGCCAGCAGCCCGGGACAGGGTCGAGAAAAACTGTTTTTT.

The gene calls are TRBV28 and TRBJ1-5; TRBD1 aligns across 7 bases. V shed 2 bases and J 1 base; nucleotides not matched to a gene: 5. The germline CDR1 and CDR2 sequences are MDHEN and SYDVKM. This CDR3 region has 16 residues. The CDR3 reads CASSLVLTGSNQPQHF. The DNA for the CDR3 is TGTGCCAGCAGTTTAGTATTGACAGGGAGCAATCAGCCCCAGCATTTT.

The CDR3 bases are TGTGCCAGCAGTTACGGTAGAGGAACCTACGAGCAGTACTTC. Translating it yields CASSYGRGTYEQYF. V is TRBV6-5 and J is TRBJ2-7; no firm D call. Germline lookup yields CDR1 MNHEY and CDR2 SVGAGI. The length of the CDR3 is 14 residues. Trimming removed 2 bases from V and 2 bases from J, with 10 bases in between.

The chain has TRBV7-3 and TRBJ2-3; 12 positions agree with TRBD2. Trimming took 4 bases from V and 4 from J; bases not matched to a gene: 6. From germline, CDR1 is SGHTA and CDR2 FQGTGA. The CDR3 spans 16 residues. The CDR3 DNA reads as TGTGCCAGCAGCTCCCAGGCTAGCGGGGGGGCAGATACGCAGTATTTT. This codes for CASSSQASGGADTQYF.